These T cell receptor beta chains were read from a single sample in a study of early T cells in non-severe SARS-CoV-2 infection. TCRdb ran MiXCR on the 5' RACE reads and lists one entry per CDR3 protein. The sample includes roughly 69,000 distinct CDR3 sequences, about a tenth seen only once; the top ten take 15%. The sample was whole blood, taken at baseline. All receptors come from an adult who was a healthcare worker with PCR-confirmed SARS-CoV-2 infection or an uninfected control (not recorded which). Both conserved end residues are part of each CDR3. The order of the fields is J gene, V gene, CDR3 protein.

>TRBJ2-1|TRBV6-1
CASSAGTSGFIDNSYNEQFF
>TRBJ2-1|TRBV7-9
CASSLALAINEQFF
>TRBJ2-1|TRBV12-3/TRBV12-4
CASSFGVVYNEQFF
>TRBJ2-7|TRBV9
CASSVGVSGSYEQYF
>TRBJ1-1|TRBV4-2
CASSPLDRDARWVFF
>TRBJ1-1|TRBV28
CASSLWWKNTEAFF
>TRBJ2-4|TRBV11-1
CASSSSGGNIQYF
>TRBJ2-7|TRBV28
CASSFPGQSYEQYF
>TRBJ2-5|TRBV11-2
CASSLEVSLETQYF
>TRBJ1-1|TRBV30
CAWSLSRFGLGGLGTEAFF
>TRBJ2-1|TRBV29-1
CSVERRQYNEQFF